The 27 T cell receptor beta chains listed next were all sequenced from one sample in a study of graft-versus-host responses after intestinal transplantation. Their specific antigens are unknown. The data were produced by immunoSEQ multiplex PCR, yet TCRdb's version contains in-frame clones alone and is incomplete. The sample gives tens of thousands of clones, roughly 92% of which show up once; about 0.28% is in the top ten. The sequences come from unstimulated CD4+ T cells sorted from spleen or lymph node cells, collected before intestinal transplant. Receptors were obtained from a human donor who received an intestinal transplant.

The chain uses TRBV18 and TRBJ2-2; D remains ambiguous. Deletions cut 6 bases from V and 0 bases from J, with 14 bases between. Germline assignment: CDR1 KGHSH and CDR2 LQKENI. The CDR3 has 16 residues. This CDR3 is CASSSRRLANTGELFF. For the CDR3, the DNA is TGTGCCAGCTCTTCAAGGCGTCTGGCGAACACCGGGGAGCTGTTTTTT.

The V and J genes are TRBV5-4 and TRBJ2-3; 10 bases line up with TRBD2. J lost 5 bases, V lost 0 bases, and 3 bases had no gene match. Germline V gives CDR1 SGHNT, CDR2 YYREEE (reference sequence). This CDR3 has 15 residues. The CDR3 region has the DNA TGTGCCAGCAGCTTGGGACTAGCGGGCGGAGATACGCAGTATTTT. Translated: CASSLGLAGGDTQYF. Full variable domain (outside the CDR3, taken from reference TRBV5-4 and TRBJ2-3): ETGVTQSPTHLIKTRGQQVTLRCSSQSGHNTVSWYQQALGQGPQFIFQYYREEENGRGNFPPRFSGLQFPNYSSELNVNALELDDSALYLCASSLGLAGGDTQYFGPGTRLTVL.

This chain uses TRBV28 with TRBJ2-2, with D perhaps matching TRBD1 or TRBD2 (5 bases each). This CDR3 region has 16 residues. CDR1 and CDR2 (germline): MDHEN, SYDVKM. V lost 7 bases and J 4 bases, leaving 19 bases between the germline ends. CDR3 protein: CASKLGRGFGTGELFF. CDR3 coding DNA: TGTGCCAGCAAGTTGGGGCGAGGGTTCGGCACCGGGGAGCTGTTTTTT.

The chain has TRBV27 and TRBJ2-7, with 9 bases matching TRBD2. The trim removed 3 bases at V and 2 bases at J, leaving 5 bases unmatched. The germline V gene has CDR1 MNHEY and CDR2 SMNVEV (reference sequence). There are 15 residues in the CDR3. The chain's CDR3 is CASSFLAGVAYEQYF. The CDR3 DNA follows: TGTGCCAGCAGTTTTTTAGCGGGAGTTGCCTACGAGCAGTACTTC.

This chain uses TRBV6-6 with TRBJ2-7; the match to TRBD2 covers 8 bases. This CDR3 spans 15 amino acids. V trimming: 0 bases; J trimming: 7 bases; junction bases outside the gene matches: 8. Germline V gene lookup returns CDR1 MNHNY and CDR2 SVGAGI (reference sequence). The CDR3 DNA sequence: TGTGCCAGCAGTTACTCTTCCCGGGGGGGAGGTGAGCAGTACTTC. Translating gives CASSYSSRGGGEQYF.

This clone was seen only once. The chain couples TRBV9 to TRBJ2-7; 7 bases agree with TRBD1. Germline values: CDR1 SGDLS, CDR2 YYNGEE. The CDR3 totals 14 residues. Trimming at V came to 4 bases and at J to 3 bases, leaving 7 bases not matched to a gene. As DNA, the CDR3 is TGTGCCAGCAGCCCACGGACAGGTAGCTACGAGCAGTACTTC. Translation gives CASSPRTGSYEQYF.

The V call is TRBV6-6, the J call TRBJ2-7; 11 bases map to TRBD1. This CDR3 has 12 residues. Looked up from germline, CDR1 is MNHNY and CDR2 is SVGAGI (reference sequence). V was pared by 5 bases and J by 9 bases, with 3 bases of the junction left unmatched. In DNA, the CDR3 is TGTGCCAGCAGTAGGACAGGGGGCGGGCAGTACTTC. Amino acid sequence: CASSRTGGGQYF.

The chain combines TRBV6-5 with TRBJ2-7; D is undetermined. This CDR3 has 13 residues. CDR1 MNHEY and CDR2 SVGAGI come from the germline V gene. Trimming left V 7 bases short and J 3 bases short, with 13 bases between. CDR3 protein: CASTERAIYEQYF. The CDR3 DNA is TGTGCCAGCACCGAAAGGGCCATCTACGAGCAGTACTTC.

As DNA, the CDR3 is TGTGCCAGCAGAGGACAGGGTAGGGACTATGGCTACACCTTC. Translation: CASRGQGRDYGYTF. V gene TRBV6-5 combines with J gene TRBJ1-2, with TRBD1 matching 8 bases. V was clipped by 6 bases and J by 3 bases; unmatched bases: 6. Germline CDR1 MNHEY, CDR2 SVGAGI. The CDR3 consists of 14 residues.

This rearrangement joins TRBV28 to TRBJ2-7; 9 positions match TRBD1. The CDR3 extends over 15 amino acids. J lost 0 bases, V lost 5 bases, and 5 bases had no gene match. Germline V gives CDR1 MDHEN, CDR2 SYDVKM. Written as DNA, the CDR3 is TGTGCCAGCAGTCCACAGGGGGCCGCCTCCTACGAGCAGTACTTC. This sequence encodes CASSPQGAASYEQYF.

This clone was counted only a few times. The chain joins TRBV10-3 to TRBJ2-7, with 8 bases matching TRBD1. The V segment lost 5 bases and the J segment 5 bases; nucleotides outside the gene matches: 11. There are 15 residues in the CDR3. The germline V gene has CDR1 ENHRY and CDR2 SYGVKD. CDR3 protein: CAISPFGTGQDEQYF. CDR3 coding DNA: TGTGCCATCAGTCCCTTCGGGACAGGTCAAGACGAGCAGTACTTC.

The chain links TRBV5-1 to TRBJ2-5; 8 positions match TRBD1. V lost 3 bases, J lost 2 bases, and 0 bases stayed unmatched. CDR1 and CDR2 (germline): SGHRS, YFSETQ. The length of the CDR3 is 13 residues. CDR3 region: CASSWDRQETQYF. CDR3 nucleotides: TGCGCCAGCAGCTGGGACAGGCAAGAGACCCAGTACTTC.

V gene TRBV6-1 combines with J gene TRBJ1-1, with 12 bases identical to TRBD1. This CDR3 has 13 residues. Trimming took 6 bases from V and 10 from J; bases not matched to a gene: 6. CDR1 and CDR2 from the germline V gene are MNHNS and SASEGT. CDR3 region: CASSLRDRGRAFF. CDR3 sequence (DNA): TGTGCCAGCAGCCTCCGGGACAGGGGGCGAGCTTTCTTT.

The chain uses TRBV29-1 and TRBJ2-5; TRBD2 agrees at 11 bases. The end of the DNA fits TRBJ2-7 better, so the J call may be wrong. Germline values: CDR1 SQVTM, CDR2 ANQGSEA. The length of the CDR3 is 17 residues. The CDR3 reads CSASDPITSGRVYEQYF. CDR3 bases: TGCAGCGCCAGCGATCCCATTACTAGCGGGAGAGTCTACGAGCAGTACTTC.

The genes are TRBV7-3 and TRBJ1-2; possibly TRBD1 for D (5 bases). CDR1 and CDR2 (germline): SGHTA, FQGTGA. Trimming took 2 bases from V and 7 from J, leaving 17 bases between them. This CDR3 is 15 amino acids long. The DNA for the CDR3 is TGTGCCAGCAGCTTATACCGCGATGGGGCAAGTGGCTACACCTTC. This translates into CASSLYRDGASGYTF.

The chain couples TRBV7-7 to TRBJ2-5; 10 positions agree with TRBD2. V lost 2 bases to trimming and J lost 0 bases; unmatched junction nucleotides: 15. CDR3 length: 20 residues. The germline V gene encodes CDR1 SSHAT and CDR2 FNYEAQ (reference sequence). The CDR3 protein is CASSLIARSSGRAYQETQYF. The CDR3 DNA is TGTGCCAGCAGCTTAATCGCACGTTCGAGCGGGAGGGCCTACCAAGAGACCCAGTACTTC.

The chain joins TRBV7-3 to TRBJ2-3; 7 nucleotides agree with TRBD2. The germline CDR1 and CDR2 sequences are SGHTA and FQGTGA. The trim removed 3 bases at V and 1 base at J, leaving 4 bases unmatched. The CDR3 runs to 15 residues. The CDR3 bases are TGTGCCAGCAGCTTTTGGGAGGGACGCACAGATACGCAGTATTTT. It encodes CASSFWEGRTDTQYF.

This chain joins TRBV6-5 and TRBJ1-1, with D possibly being TRBD1 (5 bases). The CDR3 spans 11 residues. Germline-derived CDR1 and CDR2 are MNHEY and SVGAGI. Between the trimmed V and J ends, which lost 7 bases and 10 bases, there was a span of 13 bases. This chain's CDR3 is CASNQGQGAFF. The CDR3 DNA sequence: TGTGCCAGCAATCAGGGCCAGGGAGCTTTCTTT.

The rearrangement uses TRBV29-1 and TRBJ2-3; 7 bases align to TRBD2. Germline CDR1 and CDR2: SQVTM and ANQGSEA. The CDR3 sequence is 17 residues long. The V segment lost 3 bases and the J segment 1 base; nucleotides outside the gene matches: 13. CDR3 protein: CSVEGSSGRIRTDTQYF. The CDR3 DNA reads TGCAGCGTTGAGGGGTCTAGCGGTCGGATTCGCACAGATACGCAGTATTTT.

The chain combines TRBV6-1 with TRBJ2-3; TRBD1 aligns across 7 bases. After removal of 4 bases from V and 5 bases from J, the junction contained 9 bases not matched to a gene. CDR1 is MNHNS, CDR2 SASEGT, per germline. The CDR3 extends over 15 amino acids. The DNA for the CDR3 is TGTGCCAGCAGTGCTCGGACAGGCACGGGAGATACGCAGTATTTT. It encodes CASSARTGTGDTQYF.

The chain employs TRBV7-9 and TRBJ1-5; 8 nucleotides align to TRBD1. Trimming took 0 bases from V and 6 from J; bases not matched to a gene: 7. In germline, CDR1 is SEHNR, CDR2 FQNEAQ (reference sequence). CDR3 length: 16 residues. CDR3 DNA sequence: TGTGCCAGCAGCTTAGCCAAAGGGACAGGAGGTCAGCCCCAGCATTTT. Its protein product is CASSLAKGTGGQPQHF.

This chain uses TRBV6-6 with TRBJ2-2; D ambiguous. The CDR3 sequence is 12 residues long. Trimming cost V 0 bases and J 4 bases, with 0 bases left between them. Per the germline V gene, CDR1 is MNHNY and CDR2 is SVGAGI (reference sequence). CDR3 sequence (DNA): TGTGCCAGCAGTTACTCCACCGGGGAGCTGTTTTTT. Translated: CASSYSTGELFF.

This chain connects TRBV18 to TRBJ1-1, with D unclear. V was cut by 0 bases and J by 1 base, with 9 bases left in between. The CDR3 consists of 15 residues. Per the germline V gene, CDR1 is KGHSH and CDR2 is LQKENI. CDR3 sequence: CASSPPARQNTEAFF. The CDR3 DNA sequence: TGTGCCAGCTCACCACCGGCCAGACAGAACACTGAAGCTTTCTTT.

The V call is TRBV4-1, the J call TRBJ1-1; no definite D call. The V end lost 1 base, the J end lost 8 bases, and 17 bases lay between the germline ends. The germline V gene encodes CDR1 MGHRA and CDR2 YSYEKL. CDR3 size: 15 residues. CDR3 sequence: CASSQGWPGRPEAFF. The CDR3 bases are TGCGCCAGCAGCCAAGGATGGCCGGGCCGGCCCGAAGCTTTCTTT.

The chain carries TRBV6-5 and TRBJ2-7, with 8 positions matching TRBD1. Trimming removed 6 bases from V and 5 bases from J; junction bases left unmatched: 9. The CDR3 has 14 amino acids. Germline V gene sequence: CDR1 MNHEY, CDR2 SVGAGI. CDR3 DNA: TGTGCCAGCAGACCTCGGACAGGGAGAGACGAGCAGTACTTC. Translated: CASRPRTGRDEQYF.

The rearrangement uses TRBV18 and TRBJ1-5, with TRBD1 identical over 11 bases. Trimming removed 2 bases from V and 2 bases from J; junction bases left unmatched: 11. Germline-derived CDR1 and CDR2 are KGHSH and LQKENI. CDR3 size: 19 residues. This chain's CDR3 is CASSPTGQGDVDGNQPQHF. For the CDR3, the DNA is TGTGCCAGCTCACCAACGGGACAGGGGGACGTCGATGGCAATCAGCCCCAGCATTTT.

This clone was detected only once. The chain couples TRBV19 to TRBJ2-4, with D unresolved. Germline V gene lookup returns CDR1 LNHDA and CDR2 SQIVND (reference sequence). The CDR3 runs to 17 residues. Trimming cost V 7 bases and J 2 bases, with 21 bases left between them. Here the CDR3 DNA reads TGTGCCAGTACTAATCAGCAAGGGCTGTTTTCCAAAAACATTCAGTACTTC. The encoded protein is CASTNQQGLFSKNIQYF.